A single sample gave rise to the 15 T cell receptor delta chains below, sequenced in a study of γδ T cells in repeated Plasmodium falciparum infection. Bulk repertoires came from Vgamma9/Vdelta2+ or Vdelta2-negative gammadelta T cells flow-sorted from PBMC. TCRdb re-analyzed the multiplex PCR reads via CATT. The sample holds 75,000 to 95,000 delta-chain clones, approximately 0.92% seen once. The source material was gamma-delta T cells from blood. The receptors derive from a pool of human donors (malaria-infected and uninfected, not separated).

This clone came up a few times. This DNA translates differently at residue 17 from the TCRdb protein, which is that of a much larger clone; a read error is likely, and the protein shown is the DNA's own translation. CDR3 sequence: CACDRLPRGIQNDDDKFIF. CDR3 nucleotide sequence: TGTGCCTGTGACAGACTTCCTCGCGGGATACAGAACGACGACGATAAATTCATCTTT. V usage is TRDV2 and J usage is TRDJ1; weak D call: TRDD3 (7 bases). Germline lookup yields CDR1 GEAIGNYY and CDR2 EKD. The CDR3 is 19 residues long.

This clone was seen a handful of times. The protein in TCRdb stems from a much larger clone and differs at residue 14 from this DNA's translation, likely a read error; here the protein is translated from the DNA. DNA of the CDR3: TGTGCCTGTGACACCGGGATGGGGGATACCGATAAACTCACCTTT. Residues: CACDTGMGDTDKLTF. The V gene corresponds to TRDV2; no J gene was called; TRDD3, the D gene given by the table, was not confirmed from the DNA. CDR3 length: 15 residues. Germline-derived CDR1 and CDR2 are GEAIGNYY and EKD.

To note about this clone: A much more abundant neighbour one base away suggests this may be a read error. The chain employs TRDV1 and TRDJ1; 7 bases fit TRDD3. The CDR3 totals 21 residues. Germline V lookup: CDR1 TSWWSYY, CDR2 QGS. The V gene end was trimmed by 0 bases and the J gene end by 4 bases; junction bases not matched to a gene: 23. The CDR3 DNA sequence: TGTGCTCTTGGGGAACTGGGCGGCCTACAATATATCGAGGATACGAGCGATAAACTCATCTTT. Translating gives CALGELGGLQYIEDTSDKLIF.

This clone was seen a few times. This is likely an artifact of a read error, given a far larger clone one base away. This CDR3 is also generated by other DNA sequences in the sample. This rearrangement joins TRDV1 to TRDJ1, with TRDD3 matching 7 bases. The J gene is not listed in TCRdb, so it was assigned here from a DNA match to germline. This CDR3 comprises 19 residues. CDR1 and CDR2 (germline): TSWWSYY, QGS. DNA for the CDR3: TGCGCTCTTGGGGGAAGACTTAAAAAGTCCCTCCGGTACACCGATAAACTCATCTTT. Its translation: CALGGRLKKSLRYTDKLIF.

Many counts were recorded for this clone. The V gene is TRDV2, the J gene TRDJ1, with 11 bases matching TRDD3. This CDR3 contains 17 residues. Germline V lookup: CDR1 GEAIGNYY, CDR2 EKD. V trimming: 3 bases; J trimming: 1 base; junction bases outside the gene matches: 9. The CDR3 DNA reads TGTGCCTGTGACCAACTGGGGGATATTGTGGGCACCGATAAACTCATCTTT. Its protein product is CACDQLGDIVGTDKLIF.

This clone was counted between two and nine times. TCRdb's entry gives the protein of a much larger clone, which mismatches this DNA's translation at residue 11, likely from a read error; the protein reported here is translated from the DNA. The chain couples TRDV1 to TRDJ1; a possible D gene is TRDD1 (5 bases). The J gene comes from matching the DNA to germline here; TCRdb lacks it. Trimming cost V 5 bases and J 4 bases, with 29 bases left between them. This CDR3 has 19 residues. Germline values: CDR1 TSWWSYY, CDR2 QGS. DNA of the CDR3: TGTGCTCTTGGGTCCCATTGTCCGAATAGATGCCTCGCGGACGATAAACTCATCTTT. Its translation: CALGSHCPNRCLADDKLIF.

In regard to this clone: For this DNA, TCRdb reports the protein of a much larger clone, which diverges at residue 9, most likely from a read error; the protein presented here is translated directly from the DNA. The rearrangement links TRDV1 to TRDJ1, with D hard to call. Germline values: CDR1 TSWWSYY, CDR2 QGS. V gave up 4 bases and J gave up 9 bases, with 12 bases separating them. This CDR3 has 12 amino acids. The CDR3 DNA is TGTGCTCTTGGGGCCGTTTCCCAAGAACTCATCTTT. Translated: CALGAVSQELIF.

This clone has just a few counts. The protein held in TCRdb is that of a much larger clone and does not match this DNA's translation at residue 15, likely because of a read error; the protein shown is translated from the DNA. The genes are TRDV1 and TRDJ1; a possible D gene is TRDD3 (6 bases). TCRdb is silent on the J gene; assignment here came from matching the DNA to germline. V was clipped by 0 bases and J by 7 bases, with 27 bases between them. Germline assignment: CDR1 TSWWSYY and CDR2 QGS. This CDR3 has 19 amino acids. CDR3 protein: CALGELFPRASRWGVKLIF. In DNA form, the CDR3 reads TGTGCTCTTGGGGAACTATTCCCCCGGGCTTCACGTTGGGGGGTTAAACTCATCTTT.

This clone was counted between two and nine times. A far larger clone is just one base off, so this is likely a read error. In the same sample, other DNA sequences code for this CDR3. The J gene has no call, while the V gene is TRDV2; TRDD3, the table's D call, lacks a check against the DNA. Germline V gives CDR1 GEAIGNYY, CDR2 EKD. The CDR3 runs to 18 residues. The DNA for the CDR3 is TGTGCCTGTGACACCCCTTTAGGTGGGGGATACCCCACCGATAAACTCATCTTC. Translated: CACDTPLGGGYPTDKLIF.

As to this clone: TCRdb's protein, taken from a much larger clone, differs from this DNA's translation at residue 11, likely owing to a read error; the protein displayed comes from the DNA. The J gene is TRDJ1, the V gene TRDV1; D gene ambiguous. The J gene is not listed in TCRdb, so it was assigned here from a DNA match to germline. Trimming took off 0 bases at V and 2 bases at J, with 22 bases between the two ends. This CDR3 is built from 19 residues. CDR1 and CDR2 from the germline V gene are TSWWSYY and QGS. The CDR3 DNA reads TGTGCTCTTGGGGAACTAGAGTCGTCCCGGTTCTTTATTACCGATAAACTCATCTTT. Residues: CALGELESSRFFITDKLIF.

As to this clone: This likely reflects a read error, since a far larger clone is one base away. Other DNA sequences in this sample translate to the same CDR3. The V call is TRDV1, the J call TRDJ1; tentatively, D is TRDD2 or TRDD3 (7 bases each). Since TCRdb gives no J gene, matching the DNA to germline was used here to assign it. Germline-derived CDR1 and CDR2 are TSWWSYY and QGS. The CDR3 has 24 amino acids. The CDR3 sequence is CALGPIGGISYESDGGGFTDKLIF. CDR3 in DNA: TGTGCTCTTGGGCCAATTGGGGGCATTTCCTACGAGTCTGACGGCGGGGGATTCACCGACAAACTCATCTTT.

Remarks on this clone: The mismatch at residue 11 between this DNA's translation and the TCRdb protein of a much larger clone likely reflects a read error; the protein shown is translated from the DNA. The genes are TRDV2 and TRDJ1; 8 bases fit TRDD3. TCRdb leaves out the J gene; it was filled in here by matching the DNA to germline. Germline V CDR1 and CDR2: GEAIGNYY, EKD. The CDR3 loop spans 14 amino acids. CDR3 residues: CACDGIRKTDRLIF. Here the CDR3 DNA reads TGTGCCTGTGACGGGATACGGAAAACCGATAGACTCATCTTT.

With respect to this clone: This DNA's translation and the protein TCRdb lists, from a much larger clone, do not match at residue 20, likely due to a read error; the protein shown is translated from the DNA. The V call is TRDV1, the J call TRDJ1; 9 nucleotides agree with TRDD3. Because TCRdb records no J gene, it was assigned here through a match of the DNA to germline. Germline V CDR1 and CDR2: TSWWSYY, QGS. Trimming removed 4 bases from V and 4 bases from J; junction bases left unmatched: 34. The CDR3 length is 24 residues. The DNA of the CDR3 is TGTGCTCTTGGGGGCCCTGGGAGTGTGACGACCGGGGCACTGGGGGAGAGTCGGTTCGATAAACTCATCTTT. Amino acid sequence: CALGGPGSVTTGALGESRFDKLIF.

This clone has at least ten counts. Other nucleotide sequences in the sample specify the same CDR3. The chain combines TRDV1 with TRDJ1; 13 nucleotides agree with TRDD3. This CDR3 spans 21 amino acids. J lost 0 bases, V lost 3 bases, and 16 bases had no gene match. CDR1 and CDR2 from the germline V gene are TSWWSYY and QGS. CDR3 loop: CALGDLPLAYWGIRDTDKLIF. The CDR3 nucleotides are TGTGCTCTTGGGGATCTTCCCCTAGCGTACTGGGGGATACGAGACACCGATAAACTCATCTTT.

In regard to this clone: A far more abundant clone sits one base away, making this likely a read error. Other DNA sequences in the sample encode the same CDR3. In nucleotides, the CDR3 is TGTGCTCTTGCCCTCCCACCCCTATACGGGACTGAGCGTATCGATAAACTCATCTTT. Its translation: CALALPPLYGTERIDKLIF. V is TRDV1 and J is TRDJ1, with D tentatively TRDD3 (5 bases). TCRdb lists no J gene, so it was determined here by aligning the DNA to germline. CDR1 TSWWSYY and CDR2 QGS come from the germline V gene. V lost 7 bases and J lost 4, with 31 bases in between. CDR3 length equals 19 residues.